This record concerns one T cell receptor (beta chain) sequence. In germline, CDR1 is SGHDN, CDR2 FVKESK. Trimming left V 6 bases short and J 0 bases short, with 8 bases between. CDR3 size: 13 residues. The record originates from a study of Graves' ophthalmopathy and Graves' hyperthyroidism. Study context: Peripheral blood was collected at initial diagnosis, before any treatment.

RNA transcripts yielded amplified TCR beta CDR3 regions. Investigators did first-round RT-PCR with HTBI primers, then second-round multiplex PCR. From the multiplex PCR reads, TCRdb called clonotypes with MiXCR, one entry per CDR3 protein. The table lists 200,000 to 300,000 distinct CDR3 sequences, around 50% of them singletons, with approximately 51% in the top ten. Ophthalmopathy-affected donors exhibited moderate-to-severe activity, CAS ≥3, NOSPECS ≥4, and duration under 3 months. None of the included patients had other autoimmune diseases, uncontrolled infections, pregnancy or lactation, as these led to exclusion. The diagnosis was founded upon clinical symptoms, serum thyroxine, TRAb, thyroid ultrasound and orbital computed tomography.

V is TRBV14 and J is TRBJ1-1; D is uncertain. This TCR derives from an adult man with Graves' ophthalmopathy. Sequencing used peripheral blood. CDR3 loop: CASSQVMNTEAFF. The CDR3 DNA is TGTGCCAGCAGTCAGGTTATGAACACTGAAGCTTTCTTT. Using reference TRBV14 and TRBJ1-1 for the parts outside the CDR3, the full variable domain is EAGVTQFPSHSVIEKGQTVTLRCDPISGHDNLYWYRRVMGKEIKFLLHFVKESKQDESGMPNNRFLAERTGGTYSTLKVQPAELEDSGVYFCASSQVMNTEAFFGQGTRLTVV.